The 15 T cell receptor beta chains reported below all come from one sample, sequenced in a study of siplizumab effects on memory and regulatory T cells. Data came from immunoSEQ multiplex PCR; TCRdb stores just in-frame clones and leaves some out. The table records more than 60,000 clones, about 96% of them present only once. The sample taken for sequencing was naive CD8+ T cells sorted from blood. The receptors stem from a human donor in good health.

V and J are TRBV4-3 and TRBJ2-7, with D possibly being TRBD1 or TRBD2 (5 bases each). The V gene's germline CDR1 is LGHNA and CDR2 YSLEER. The V gene lost 4 bases and the J gene lost 6 bases, with 10 bases spanning the gap. This CDR3 has 12 residues. The CDR3 DNA is TGCGCCAGCAGCCCAGCTGGGGGCGAGCAGTACTTC. Translated: CASSPAGGEQYF.

This chain connects TRBV9 to TRBJ2-3; 11 positions match TRBD2. Germline V gives CDR1 SGDLS, CDR2 YYNGEE. The CDR3 contains 16 residues. V gave up 4 bases and J gave up 2 bases; unmatched junction bases: 6. The CDR3 coding sequence is TGTGCCAGCAGCACGACGACTAGCGGGGACACAGATACGCAGTATTTT. Its protein product is CASSTTTSGDTDTQYF.

The chain combines TRBV10-3 with TRBJ2-7; 7 bases match TRBD2. This CDR3 has 17 amino acids. The germline V gene encodes CDR1 ENHRY and CDR2 SYGVKD. V lost 3 bases to trimming and J lost 4 bases; unmatched junction nucleotides: 15. CDR3 sequence: CAISEEGRGFWAYEQYF. CDR3 coding DNA: TGTGCCATCAGTGAAGAGGGGAGGGGATTCTGGGCGTACGAGCAGTACTTC.

This clone has just one count. CDR3 in DNA: TGTGCCAGCAGCCCTGGGACTGGGGCGATTAGCGGGGAGCTGTTTTTT. Translating gives CASSPGTGAISGELFF. The chain carries TRBV5-6 and TRBJ2-2, with D possibly TRBD2 on 6 matching bases. The CDR3 contains 16 residues. Between the trimmed V and J ends, which lost 4 bases and 7 bases, there was a span of 20 bases. The V gene's germline CDR1 is SGHDT and CDR2 YYEEEE.

V and J are TRBV19 and TRBJ2-1; possible D gene TRBD2, 5 bases. There are 13 residues in the CDR3. Per the germline V gene, CDR1 is LNHDA and CDR2 is SQIVND (reference sequence). V lost 5 bases and J 4 bases, leaving 9 bases between the germline ends. CDR3 protein: CASSWELYNEQFF. Written as DNA, the CDR3 is TGTGCCAGTAGTTGGGAGCTGTACAATGAGCAGTTCTTC.

V gene TRBV10-1 combines with J gene TRBJ2-2, with D perhaps TRBD2 (7 bases). The length of the CDR3 is 16 residues. Trimming removed 7 bases at V and 4 bases at J, with 19 bases between. Germline V CDR1 and CDR2: WNHNN, SYGVQD (reference sequence). The DNA of the CDR3 is TGCGCCAGCATGGGGGGGGCAGGGATAGGCACCGGGGAGCTGTTTTTT. It specifies CASMGGAGIGTGELFF.

This sequence joins TRBV14 and TRBJ1-1; TRBD1 matches 9 bases. V shed 4 bases, J shed 5 bases, and the junction held 8 bases outside the gene matches. CDR1 is SGHDN and CDR2 is FVKESK in the germline V gene. The CDR3 runs 15 residues. CDR3 residues: CASSPIGQGWTEAFF. For the CDR3, the DNA is TGTGCCAGCAGCCCAATAGGACAGGGGTGGACTGAAGCTTTCTTT.

The CDR3 bases are TGCGCCAGCAACCGACTAGCGGGGGGGTCCTACAATGAGCAGTTCTTC. Protein: CASNRLAGGSYNEQFF. The chain joins TRBV5-1 to TRBJ2-1; 14 bases agree with TRBD2. The CDR3 has 16 residues. Germline CDR1 and CDR2: SGHRS and YFSETQ. The trim removed 6 bases at V and 1 base at J, leaving 3 bases unmatched. The complete variable domain, with remaining parts taken from reference TRBV5-1 and TRBJ2-1, reads KAGVTQTPRYLIKTRGQQVTLSCSPISGHRSVSWYQQTPGQGLQFLFEYFSETQRNKGNFPGRFSGRQFSNSRSEMNVSTLELGDSALYLCASNRLAGGSYNEQFFGPGTRLTVL.

This clone occurred a few times. The gene calls are TRBV25-1 and TRBJ1-1; TRBD1 matches 8 bases. The CDR3 sequence is 16 residues long. CDR1 is MGHDK, CDR2 SYGVNS, per germline. V shed 5 bases and J 0 bases; nucleotides not matched to a gene: 8. The CDR3 spells CASSLLRGQVNTEAFF. The CDR3 DNA follows: TGTGCCAGCAGTCTACTCAGGGGGCAGGTGAACACTGAAGCTTTCTTT.

The chain recombines TRBV12-5 with TRBJ2-5; no firm D call. The CDR3 totals 14 residues. V dropped 2 bases and J dropped 1 base, with 8 bases sitting between them. Looked up from germline, CDR1 is LGHNT and CDR2 is FRNRAP. This CDR3 reads CASGLMSLQETQYF. The DNA of the CDR3 is TGTGCTAGTGGTTTGATGAGCCTCCAAGAGACCCAGTACTTC.

This sequence joins TRBV11-2 and TRBJ1-2, with 9 bases identical to TRBD1. There are 15 residues in the CDR3. V shed 0 bases, J shed 8 bases, and the junction held 7 bases outside the gene matches. Germline CDR1 reads SGHAT; CDR2 reads FQNNGV. This CDR3 is CASSLEGTGRSGYTF. The CDR3 bases are TGTGCCAGCAGCTTAGAAGGGACAGGGAGAAGCGGCTACACCTTC.

The chain carries TRBV7-6 and TRBJ2-3, with D uncertain. V gave up 2 bases and J gave up 5 bases, with 5 bases separating them. The CDR3 sequence is 12 residues long. Germline V gene sequence: CDR1 SGHVS, CDR2 FNYEAQ. The CDR3 region has the DNA TGTGCCAGCAGCTTATTAGAAGATACGCAGTATTTT. Its protein product is CASSLLEDTQYF.

The V gene is TRBV4-1, the J gene TRBJ2-7; 8 positions match TRBD2. V was pared by 3 bases and J by 4 bases, with 11 bases of the junction left unmatched. Per the germline V gene, CDR1 is MGHRA and CDR2 is YSYEKL. The CDR3 contains 16 residues. The CDR3 DNA reads TGCGCCAGCAGCCAGGGGCCGGGACTAGACAATTACGAGCAGTACTTC. This gives the protein CASSQGPGLDNYEQYF.

V is TRBV29-1 and J is TRBJ2-7; D is perhaps TRBD2 (6 bases). Germline V lookup: CDR1 SQVTM, CDR2 ANQGSEA. V gave up 4 bases and J gave up 4 bases, with 11 bases separating them. This CDR3 region has 12 residues. The CDR3 region is CSVGGDLYEQYF. CDR3 DNA sequence: TGCAGCGTTGGGGGGGACCTATACGAGCAGTACTTC.

V gene TRBV9 combines with J gene TRBJ1-2; D ambiguous. Between the trimmed V and J ends, which lost 3 bases and 3 bases, there was a span of 15 bases. The length of the CDR3 is 15 residues. Germline V CDR1 and CDR2: SGDLS, YYNGEE. In DNA form, the CDR3 reads TGTGCCAGCAGCGCCTTCACGGGGTCTGACTATGGCTACACCTTC. Protein: CASSAFTGSDYGYTF.